Listed below are T cell receptor beta chains from one sample, sequenced in a study of cytomegalovirus exposure and HLA in healthy donors. Profiled with immunoSEQ multiplex PCR; TCRdb holds only in-frame clones, not every one. Of fewer than 250,000 clones in the sample, approximately 86% were seen once. The sequenced sample was PBMCs. These receptors all come from a woman aged 18-30 years in good health and CMV-seronegative. The conserved cysteine and the conserved F or W are not part of the CDR3 here. The size field is filled for only some rows; it gives once, few, many or a size class.

TRBJ1-1,.,TRBV10-1,ASSARGGNTEAF
TRBJ1-4,.,TRBV19,ASSIGREAEKLF
TRBJ1-3,.,TRBV7-8,ASSLASGGPGNTIY
TRBJ2-5,.,TRBV29-1,SVELAGGTQY
TRBJ1-1,.,TRBV7-9,ASSLGGRVVEAF
TRBJ2-1,.,TRBV10-3,AISDGGGDNEQF
TRBJ2-6,.,TRBV5-1,ASSLQGASGANVLT
TRBJ1-1,.,TRBV7-2,ASSSTGGRGTEAF
TRBJ1-1,.,TRBV18,ASSPGANTEAF
TRBJ1-1,.,TRBV2,ASTGNTEAF
.,.,TRBV27,ASSSPGHTSYEQY
TRBJ1-5,.,TRBV11-2,ASSTSGQPQH
TRBJ2-3,.,TRBV5-4,ASSSGTSGNTDTQY
.,.,TRBV2,ASRYSSYEQY
TRBJ2-2,.,TRBV7-2,ASSLVLLAGTGELF
TRBJ1-1,.,TRBV5-1,ASSSMDRANTEAF
TRBJ2-2,.,TRBV5-4,ASSPQGGNTGELF
TRBJ1-2,once,TRBV4-2,ASSQEVANYGYT
TRBJ1-5,few,TRBV7-3,ASSSQGFQPQH
TRBJ2-3,.,TRBV7-7,ASSLSGGGGDTQY
TRBJ1-1,.,TRBV5-4,ASSPVPTVNTEAF